Here is one T cell receptor (beta chain) with its context. Antigen specificity is unknown. This record belongs to a study of blood T cells in healthy people across ages. Broader study findings: No conclusive comparison of naive versus antigen-experienced cells was possible with unsorted PBMCs. Per million T cells, the diversity of TCR beta decreased roughly linearly as age advanced. The study found more naive CD4+ cells and higher diversity in long-lived than aged donors.

Researchers collected approximately 9.9 milliliters of peripheral blood from every single donor. Primed by a sample-barcoded 5' primer and a J-beta primer mix, a second PCR proceeded for 7 to 11 cycles. Each CDR3 protein gets one entry after TCRdb re-called the 5' RACE reads with MiXCR. The data show some 780,000 distinct CDR3 sequences, approximately 60% seen once. V lost 6 bases, J lost 2 bases, and 7 bases stayed unmatched. In germline, CDR1 is MDHEN, CDR2 SYDVKM. The CDR3 has 15 residues. The clonotype originates from a man aged 40-50 years in good health. The rearrangement joins TRBV28 to TRBJ2-1; 7 nucleotides agree with TRBD1. The sample was blood. As DNA, the CDR3 is TGTGCCAGCAGGGGGACAGACTTAACCTACAATGAGCAGTTCTTC. Translating it yields CASRGTDLTYNEQFF.